The 26 T cell receptor beta chains presented below share a single source sample, sequenced in a study of shared clonotypes between healthy human individuals. TCRdb's table, derived via immunoSEQ multiplex PCR, lists solely in-frame clones and lacks some. The table shows 1,500,000 or so clones, with 96% occurring only once. Sequenced: naive CD4+ T cells sorted from blood. Subset in this sample: CD45RA+ positively selected. The receptors derive from a man aged 25 to 40 in good health.

This rearrangement joins TRBV7-8 to TRBJ2-4; tentatively, D is TRBD1 (5 bases). Trimming shortened V by 5 bases and J by 0 bases, and 23 bases separated the two germline ends. Germline V CDR1 and CDR2: SGHVS, FQNEAQ. This CDR3 has 19 amino acids. The chain's CDR3 is CASSRDSLPQRLAKNIQYF. CDR3 bases: TGTGCCAGCAGCCGCGACAGTTTACCTCAACGGCTAGCCAAAAACATTCAGTACTTC.

The chain employs TRBV7-9 and TRBJ1-1; no clear D gene. CDR1 is SEHNR, CDR2 FQNEAQ, per germline (reference sequence). V lost 0 bases and J lost 3, with 11 bases in between. The CDR3 contains 15 residues. Written as DNA, the CDR3 is TGTGCCAGCAGCTTAGCGGGGTTTAGATACACTGAAGCTTTCTTT. This encodes CASSLAGFRYTEAFF.

The genes are TRBV7-9 and TRBJ2-7; D unclear. Germline CDR1 is SEHNR and CDR2 is FQNEAQ (reference sequence). This CDR3 spans 13 amino acids. V lost 4 bases and J lost 4, with 11 bases in between. The CDR3 here is CASSSLPLYEQYF. CDR3 sequence (DNA): TGTGCCAGCAGCTCCCTGCCACTATACGAGCAGTACTTC.

The gene calls are TRBV10-2 and TRBJ2-3; D remains unclear. The V end was cut by 4 bases, the J end by 5 bases, with 4 bases between. The CDR3 loop spans 11 amino acids. Looked up from germline, CDR1 is WSHSY and CDR2 is SAAADI. The CDR3 loop reads CASSVVDTQYF. The DNA for the CDR3 is TGCGCCAGCAGTGTGGTAGATACGCAGTATTTT.

This chain connects TRBV10-1 to TRBJ1-1; D not certain. CDR1 and CDR2 (germline): WNHNN, SYGVQD (reference sequence). Trimming stripped 6 bases from V and 5 bases from J, with 13 bases between. This CDR3 comprises 13 residues. In DNA, the CDR3 is TGCGCCAGCAGCCCGGCCTGGGGAACTGAAGCTTTCTTT. It encodes CASSPAWGTEAFF.

The chain couples TRBV7-2 to TRBJ2-3; perhaps TRBD1 as D (6 bases). V gave up 7 bases and J gave up 8 bases, with 16 bases separating them. CDR1 SGHTA and CDR2 FQGNSA come from the germline V gene. This CDR3 has 13 residues. The CDR3 loop reads CASNPTQGSTQYF. The CDR3 DNA sequence: TGTGCCAGCAACCCAACCCAGGGGAGTACGCAGTATTTT.

The chain employs TRBV28 and TRBJ2-7; D may be TRBD2 (5 bases). Trimming took 5 bases from V and 1 from J, leaving 9 bases between them. The CDR3 loop spans 13 amino acids. Germline CDR1 MDHEN, CDR2 SYDVKM. The CDR3 nucleotides are TGTGCCAGCAGTGAGGGAATATCCTACGAGCAGTACTTC. As protein: CASSEGISYEQYF. The full variable domain, completed using reference TRBV28 and TRBJ2-7, is DVKVTQSSRYLVKRTGEKVFLECVQDMDHENMFWYRQDPGLGLRLIYFSYDVKMKEKGDIPEGYSVSREKKERFSLILESASTNQTSMYLCASSEGISYEQYFGPGTRLTVT.

V is TRBV28 and J is TRBJ1-1; 7 bases agree with TRBD1. The germline V gene encodes CDR1 MDHEN and CDR2 SYDVKM. The CDR3 has 11 residues. V shed 4 bases, J shed 10 bases, and the junction held 3 bases outside the gene matches. The CDR3 sequence is CASSSGQAAFF. In DNA form, the CDR3 reads TGTGCCAGCAGTTCAGGACAGGCAGCTTTCTTT.

This clone was detected once. The J gene is TRBJ2-7, the V gene TRBV2; 8 bases agree with TRBD1. CDR3 length: 14 residues. V was pared by 7 bases and J by 2 bases, with 7 bases of the junction left unmatched. Germline V CDR1 and CDR2: SNHLY, FYNNEI. This CDR3 is CASKKQGGPYEQYF. The CDR3 bases are TGTGCCAGCAAGAAACAGGGGGGACCCTACGAGCAGTACTTC.

The chain recombines TRBV18 with TRBJ2-7, with D possibly TRBD2 on 5 matching bases. The CDR3 is 16 amino acids. Germline loops: CDR1 KGHSH, CDR2 LQKENI. The V end was cut by 2 bases, the J end by 0 bases, with 14 bases between. In nucleotides, the CDR3 is TGTGCCAGCTCACCAATGAGAGGGCAGGCCTCCTACGAGCAGTACTTC. Protein product: CASSPMRGQASYEQYF.

V gene TRBV29-1 combines with J gene TRBJ1-1; D is unclear. This CDR3 has 13 amino acids. Trimming removed 4 bases from V and 6 bases from J, with 15 bases in between. Per the germline V gene, CDR1 is SQVTM and CDR2 is ANQGSEA. The CDR3: CSVAVIRAAEAFF. Written as DNA, the CDR3 is TGCAGCGTTGCGGTCATTAGAGCGGCTGAAGCTTTCTTT.

The chain carries TRBV6-1 and TRBJ1-3; TRBD1 agrees at 7 bases. The ends lost 3 bases at V and 1 base at J; junction bases unmatched: 6. The CDR3 extends over 16 amino acids. CDR1 and CDR2 from the germline V gene are MNHNS and SASEGT. The CDR3 reads CASSETGTPSGNTIYF. The CDR3 DNA is TGTGCCAGCAGTGAGACAGGGACTCCATCTGGAAACACCATATATTTT.

Note on this clone: This sample includes further DNA sequences coding for the same CDR3. This chain connects TRBV18 to TRBJ2-5; perhaps TRBD1 as D (6 bases). The germline gives CDR1 KGHSH, CDR2 LQKENI. This CDR3 spans 12 amino acids. Trimming cost V 3 bases and J 5 bases, with 7 bases left between them. The CDR3 is CASSPRGETQYF. Written as DNA, the CDR3 is TGTGCCAGCTCACCCAGGGGTGAGACCCAGTACTTC.

The chain couples TRBV30 to TRBJ1-5; D unclear. This CDR3 is built from 13 residues. Looked up from germline, CDR1 is GTSNPN and CDR2 is SVGIG (reference sequence). V shed 3 bases and J shed 6 bases, with 12 bases lying between them. The CDR3 here is CAWSVSLLQPQHF. The CDR3 region has the DNA TGTGCCTGGAGCGTCTCACTTCTTCAGCCCCAGCATTTT.

This clone was observed a handful of times. This chain links TRBV20-1 with TRBJ1-2, with D unclear. The CDR3 consists of 10 residues. Germline V gives CDR1 DFQATT, CDR2 SNEGSKA (reference sequence). V was cut by 4 bases and J by 8 bases, with 8 bases left in between. In nucleotides, the CDR3 is TGCAGTGCTAACGAACTCGGCTACACCTTC. Translated, it gives CSANELGYTF.

V and J are TRBV5-5 and TRBJ1-2; no definite D call. V lost 5 bases and J 4 bases, leaving 21 bases between the germline ends. CDR1 SGHKS and CDR2 YYEKEE come from the germline V gene (reference sequence). CDR3 length: 16 amino acids. In nucleotides, the CDR3 is TGTGCCAGCAGTACATCCCCCGGGTCTCGGGGCTATGGCTACACCTTC. Residues: CASSTSPGSRGYGYTF.

This clone has just one count. V usage is TRBV7-2 and J usage is TRBJ2-1, with D perhaps TRBD2 (6 bases). The V gene's germline CDR1 is SGHTA and CDR2 FQGNSA. Between the trimmed V and J ends, which lost 3 bases and 6 bases, there was a span of 18 bases. CDR3 length: 16 amino acids. The CDR3 bases are TGTGCCAGCAGCTTTGCGGGGCCGGGGTCGGGCAATGAGCAGTTCTTC. This gives the protein CASSFAGPGSGNEQFF.

The rearrangement links TRBV5-4 to TRBJ2-1; D ambiguous. The V and J ends lost 2 bases and 0 bases respectively, with 9 bases between them. CDR3 length: 15 amino acids. Looked up from germline, CDR1 is SGHNT and CDR2 is YYREEE (reference sequence). The DNA for the CDR3 is TGTGCCAGCAGCTTTGCGTCATTCTCCTACAATGAGCAGTTCTTC. Translation: CASSFASFSYNEQFF.

The V and J genes are TRBV28 and TRBJ1-2; D unclear. This CDR3 is built from 16 residues. Between the trimmed V and J ends, which lost 4 bases and 0 bases, there was a span of 15 bases. The germline V gene has CDR1 MDHEN and CDR2 SYDVKM. The CDR3 region has the DNA TGTGCCAGCAGTTCACACCTCGGAGGATCTAACTATGGCTACACCTTC. This translates into CASSSHLGGSNYGYTF.

The chain links TRBV27 to TRBJ2-1, with D unresolved. The germline V and J ends were trimmed by 6 bases and 8 bases, with 17 bases remaining between them. Germline lookup yields CDR1 MNHEY and CDR2 SMNVEV (reference sequence). This CDR3 has 14 amino acids. CDR3 amino acids: CASSDVGAPHEQFF. The CDR3 bases are TGTGCCAGCAGCGACGTAGGCGCCCCACATGAGCAGTTCTTC.

The CDR3 sequence: CASSLAGSAGTSYEQYF. CDR3 nucleotides: TGTGCCAGCAGCTTAGCTGGATCAGCGGGAACCTCCTACGAGCAGTACTTC. V is TRBV7-9 and J is TRBJ2-7; 7 bases match TRBD2. V trimming: 0 bases; J trimming: 0 bases; junction bases outside the gene matches: 8. CDR1 SEHNR and CDR2 FQNEAQ come from the germline V gene (reference sequence). The CDR3 is 17 residues long.

The rearrangement links TRBV2 to TRBJ1-1; the match to TRBD1 covers 9 bases. The CDR3 has 15 amino acids. From germline, CDR1 is SNHLY and CDR2 FYNNEI. V lost 5 bases to trimming and J lost 3 bases; unmatched junction nucleotides: 7. CDR3 sequence (DNA): TGTGCCAGCAGTACAGGGACAGGGTGGTACACTGAAGCTTTCTTT. Protein sequence: CASSTGTGWYTEAFF.

The chain uses TRBV27 and TRBJ2-1, with 10 nucleotides matching TRBD2. CDR1 is MNHEY and CDR2 is SMNVEV in the germline V gene (reference sequence). This CDR3 has 14 residues. V lost 6 bases and J lost 9; bases outside the gene matches: 8. CDR3 protein: CASSRAGGPGEQFF. CDR3 bases: TGTGCCAGCAGCCGAGCGGGAGGGCCTGGTGAGCAGTTCTTC.

J is TRBJ2-7 and V is TRBV21-1; no check of the table's D call, TRBD2, against the DNA was made. TRBV21-1 is assigned pseudogene status. The CDR3 extends over 15 amino acids. CDR3 nucleotides: TGTGCCAGCAGCAAAGAGGAGGGTAGGGTTTACGAGCAGTACTTC. Amino acids: CASSKEEGRVYEQYF.

The chain has TRBV6-1 and TRBJ2-4; unclear D gene. Germline V CDR1 and CDR2: MNHNS, SASEGT. This CDR3 region has 15 residues. V lost 2 bases to trimming and J lost 1 base, with 9 bases between them. The CDR3 DNA reads TGTGCCAGCAGTGAACTTCGGGCGGCCAAAAACATTCAGTACTTC. Protein sequence: CASSELRAAKNIQYF.

The chain uses TRBV4-3 and TRBJ2-7, with TRBD1 as a possible D gene (6 bases). V shed 0 bases and J shed 2 bases, with 17 bases lying between them. The CDR3 has 17 amino acids. Germline V gives CDR1 LGHNA, CDR2 YSLEER. CDR3 nucleotide sequence: TGCGCCAGCAGCCAAGATTGGGGAAGTGGACAGACCTACGAGCAGTACTTC. It specifies CASSQDWGSGQTYEQYF.